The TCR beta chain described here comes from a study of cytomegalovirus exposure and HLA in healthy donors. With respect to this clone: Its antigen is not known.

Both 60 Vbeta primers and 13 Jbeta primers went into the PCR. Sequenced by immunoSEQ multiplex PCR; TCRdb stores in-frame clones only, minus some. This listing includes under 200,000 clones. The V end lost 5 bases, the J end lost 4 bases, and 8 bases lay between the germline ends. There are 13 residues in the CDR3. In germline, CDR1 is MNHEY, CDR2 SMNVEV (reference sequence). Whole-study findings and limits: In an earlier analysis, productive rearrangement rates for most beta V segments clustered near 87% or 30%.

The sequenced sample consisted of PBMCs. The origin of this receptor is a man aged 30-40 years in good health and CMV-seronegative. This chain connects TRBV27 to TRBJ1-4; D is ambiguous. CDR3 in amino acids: CASSGQYNEKLFF. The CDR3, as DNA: TGTGCCAGCAGTGGGCAGTATAATGAAAAACTGTTTTTT.